The T cell receptor (beta chain) described here comes from a study of shared clonotypes between healthy human individuals. General study results and limits: Clonotypes shared by all four donors outscored non-shared clonotypes in generation probability.

Using immunoSEQ multiplex PCR, the repertoire was profiled, and TCRdb retains in-frame clones only, with some absent. This repertoire shows 2,500,000 or so clones, about nine tenths found once; its top ten account for about 0.36%. Details on this clone: Its antigen remains unknown.

Nashville, Tennessee was home to all donors, who were Caucasian adults. CDR1 and CDR2 from the germline V gene are SGHKS and YYEKEE (reference sequence). Trimming stripped 2 bases from V and 8 bases from J, with 16 bases between. This CDR3 spans 14 amino acids. The J gene is TRBJ1-2, the V gene TRBV5-5; D is unresolved. Sequenced input: naive CD4+ T cells from PBMCs. Subset of the sample: CD45RA+ positively selected. The clonotype comes from a man younger than 35 in good health. Some clones in this sample may be carry-over from other donors' samples. CDR3 nucleotide sequence: TGTGCCAGCAGCTTCGGCTTCAGCGGCTGGGGCTACACCTTC. Its translation: CASSFGFSGWGYTF.